Listed below are T cell receptor beta chains from one sample, sequenced in a study of post-analysis software for immune sequencing data. TCRdb re-called the PCR reads with MiXCR, one entry per CDR3 protein. The sample holds about 540,000 distinct CDR3 sequences, roughly 34% seen once. Sequencing was performed on blood. The receptors were sampled from a girl aged 2 to 17 with multiple sclerosis. The CDR3 runs from the conserved cysteine through the conserved F or W. The D gene is left open where the match is weak. Expanded clones are given a class, and other clones once, few, many or no size at all.

CDR3aa	CDR3nt	j_gene	v_gene	abundance	d_gene
CASSLTGNTIYF	TGTGCCAGCAGTTTGACGGGAAACACCATATATTTT	TRBJ1-3	TRBV12-3/TRBV12-4	-	-
CASSQEIARAPNYGYTF	TGTGCCAGCAGCCAAGAAATCGCACGGGCCCCTAACTATGGCTACACCTTC	TRBJ1-2	TRBV4-2	few	-
CASSPGRVGTDTQYF	TGTGCCAGCAGCCCCGGGAGGGTGGGGACAGATACGCAGTATTTT	TRBJ2-3	TRBV7-6	few	TRBD2
CSASGTGLHLPGQPQHF	TGCAGTGCTAGTGGCACAGGTCTACATCTACCGGGTCAGCCCCAGCATTTT	TRBJ1-5	TRBV20-1	few	-
CASSPTGNNSPLHF	TGTGCCAGCAGCCCTACAGGGAATAATTCACCCCTCCACTTT	TRBJ1-6	TRBV12-3/TRBV12-4	-	-
CATSRLRESGTEAFF	TGTGCCACCAGCAGACTCCGGGAATCGGGCACTGAAGCTTTCTTT	TRBJ1-1	TRBV15	few	-
CASSPAAFNTEAFF	TGTGCCAGCTCACCAGCAGCTTTTAACACTGAAGCTTTCTTT	TRBJ1-1	TRBV18	-	-
CSATQGDGGYTF	TGCAGTGCAACACAGGGGGACGGCGGCTACACCTTC	TRBJ1-2	TRBV20-1	few	TRBD1
CASLEPRGARTDTQYF	TGTGCCAGCCTCGAACCCCGGGGGGCCCGCACAGATACGCAGTATTTT	TRBJ2-3	TRBV11-2	few	-
CASSFRGSPLHF	TGTGCCAGCAGTTTTAGGGGTTCACCCCTCCACTTT	TRBJ1-6	TRBV28	few	-
CAGEALGYNEQFF	TGTGCCGGCGAGGCTTTGGGGTACAATGAGCAGTTCTTC	TRBJ2-1	TRBV11-2	-	-
CSASRGGDTEAFF	TGCAGTGCTTCAAGGGGGGGGGACACTGAAGCTTTCTTT	TRBJ1-1	TRBV20-1	few	-
CASSFGTGIYEQHF	-	TRBJ2-7	TRBV12-3/TRBV12-4	-	-
CASSPRYDRNEQYF	TGTGCCAGCAGCCCGAGGTATGACAGGAACGAGCAGTACTTC	TRBJ2-7	TRBV7-9	few	-
CASIRDGRGTDTQYF	TGTGCCAGCATCCGGGACGGCCGAGGAACAGATACGCAGTATTTT	TRBJ2-3	TRBV12-3/TRBV12-4	-	-
CASSTSVGFYTF	TGTGCCAGCAGCACCTCGGTAGGGTTCTACACCTTC	TRBJ1-2	TRBV12-3/TRBV12-4	few	-